These T cell receptor beta chains were read from a single sample in a study of regulatory T cells in long-lasting Graves disease. TCRdb re-derived calls from the multiplex PCR reads in MiXCR, one entry per CDR3 protein. The table shows over 500,000 distinct CDR3 sequences, with about 15% occurring only once. These data were also reused for a study on T cells in Graves' hyperthyroidism and ophthalmopathy.

Material: peripheral blood mononuclear cells (PBMCs), obtained at new diagnosis, from a patient treated with antithyroid drugs. These receptors were taken from a woman in her 30s with Graves disease. The CDR3 runs from the conserved cysteine through the conserved F or W. The order of the fields is clone size, J gene, V gene, D gene, CDR3 protein, CDR3 DNA. D genes are given only for firm matches. The size entry is marked missing in some rows and otherwise reads once, few, many or a size class.

>NA|TRBJ1-1|TRBV6-1|NA
CASRTPLYASMLDTEAFF
TGTGCCAGCAGAACCCCCCTGTATGCCAGCATGTTGGACACTGAAGCTTTCTTT
>few|TRBJ1-1|TRBV20-1|TRBD1
CSASYNWDSEAFF
TGCAGTGCTAGCTATAATTGGGACAGTGAAGCTTTCTTT
>few|TRBJ1-5|TRBV29-1|TRBD1
CSVGQGGQPQHF
TGCAGCGTTGGACAGGGTGGGCAGCCCCAGCATTTT
>NA|TRBJ1-2|TRBV20-1|NA
CSARDPRGFWRGYTF
TGCAGTGCTAGAGATCCGAGAGGCTTCTGGCGGGGCTACACCTTC
>few|TRBJ1-3|TRBV18|TRBD1
CASSSPTGKSGNTIYF
TGTGCCAGCTCATCTCCGACAGGGAAATCTGGAAACACCATATATTTT
>NA|TRBJ2-3|TRBV30|TRBD2
CAREGGRTDTQYF
TGTGCCCGGGAGGGGGGGCGCACAGATACGCAGTATTTT
>NA|TRBJ2-1|TRBV30|NA
CAWSVGPNREQFF
TGTGCCTGGAGTGTCGGTCCTAATCGGGAGCAGTTCTTC
>NA|TRBJ2-7|TRBV29-1|TRBD1
CSAGQPLMEQYF
TGCAGCGCGGGACAGCCCTTGATGGAGCAGTACTTC
>few|TRBJ1-1|TRBV18|NA
CASSLQDTNTEAFF
TGTGCCAGCTCACTACAAGACACGAACACTGAAGCTTTCTTT
>NA|TRBJ1-5|TRBV10-1|NA
CASSEAWDIAGRPQHF
TGCGCCAGCAGTGAGGCTTGGGACATTGCGGGTCGGCCCCAGCATTTT
>many|TRBJ1-5|TRBV24-1|NA
CATSTTSGGSPNQPQHF
TGTGCCACCAGTACAACTAGTGGGGGGAGCCCCAATCAGCCCCAGCATTTT
>NA|TRBJ2-3|TRBV19|NA
CASSIGLQDTQYF
TGTGCCAGTAGTATAGGTTTGCAAGATACGCAGTATTTT
>many|TRBJ1-5|TRBV2|TRBD1
CASDQVIGTGGQPQHF
TGTGCCAGCGATCAAGTTATAGGGACAGGCGGGCAGCCCCAGCATTTT
>few|TRBJ1-1|TRBV2|TRBD1
CARQGGGTEAFF
TGTGCCAGGCAGGGGGGAGGCACTGAAGCTTTCTTT
>few|TRBJ1-2|TRBV13|TRBD1
CASSRRGQGSYGYTF
TGTGCCAGCAGCCGACGGGGACAGGGATCTTATGGCTACACCTTC
>many|TRBJ1-2|TRBV6-1|NA
CASSPRLDYGYTF
TGTGCCAGCAGTCCCCGACTGGACTATGGCTACACCTTC
>many|TRBJ1-1|TRBV2|TRBD1
CAGSVQGAEGAFF
TGTGCCGGATCGGTACAGGGGGCAGAGGGGGCTTTCTTT
>NA|TRBJ1-1|TRBV9|NA
CASSVAEVRNTEAFF
TGTGCCAGCAGCGTAGCTGAGGTTCGGAACACTGAAGCTTTCTTT
>NA|TRBJ2-7|TRBV6-2/TRBV6-3|NA
CASSGWDGRNSYEQYF
TGTGCCAGCAGTGGTTGGGACGGCCGGAACTCCTACGAGCAGTACTTC
>many|TRBJ2-3|TRBV2|NA
CASSRRGADTQYF
TGTGCCAGCAGTAGGCGGGGCGCAGATACGCAGTATTTT
>many|TRBJ1-1|TRBV18|NA
CASRMFSPGNTEAFF
TGTGCCAGCCGGATGTTTAGCCCTGGAAACACTGAAGCTTTCTTT
>many|TRBJ2-1|TRBV2|NA
CASSETGLHEQFF
TGTGCCAGCAGTGAAACCGGCCTCCATGAGCAGTTCTTC
>many|TRBJ2-7|TRBV3-1|NA
CASSLGQHYEQYF
TGTGCCAGCAGCTTAGGACAGCACTACGAGCAGTACTTC
>NA|TRBJ2-2|TRBV24-1|NA
CATSEGLAGELFF
TGTGCCACCAGTGAAGGGTTGGCCGGGGAGCTGTTTTTT
>NA|TRBJ1-4|TRBV18|NA
CASSLRPAANANEKLFF
TGTGCCAGCTCACTTCGGCCCGCAGCCAATGCTAATGAAAAACTGTTTTTT
>NA|TRBJ2-3|TRBV12-3/TRBV12-4|TRBD2
CASSRGLAADTQYF
TGTGCCAGCAGCCGGGGACTAGCAGCAGATACGCAGTATTTT
>NA|TRBJ2-7|TRBV6-5|TRBD2
CASSYSKAGEGYEQYF
TGTGCCAGCAGTTACTCGAAGGCGGGAGAGGGTTACGAGCAGTACTTC
>few|TRBJ2-3|TRBV19|NA
CASSHRRDTDTQYF
TGTGCCAGTAGTCATCGGAGAGACACAGATACGCAGTATTTT
>NA|TRBJ2-3|TRBV24-1|TRBD1
CATAPGGTGPTDTQYF
TGTGCCACCGCTCCCGGGGGGACAGGGCCCACAGATACGCAGTATTTT
>many|TRBJ2-1|TRBV6-1|TRBD2
CASRSQPGGEQFF
TGTGCCAGCAGGTCCCAGCCGGGGGGTGAGCAGTTCTTC
>NA|TRBJ2-5|TRBV19|NA
CASSPILRVETQYF
TGTGCCAGTAGTCCTATTTTGAGGGTAGAGACCCAGTACTTC
>many|TRBJ1-2|TRBV20-1|TRBD1
CSAGQGVYGYTF
TGCAGTGCTGGACAGGGTGTCTATGGCTACACCTTC
>many|TRBJ2-4|TRBV29-1|NA
CSVETGTLAKNIQYF
TGCAGCGTTGAGACCGGGACACTAGCCAAAAACATTCAGTACTTC
>NA|TRBJ1-2|TRBV5-1|TRBD1
CASSLQGQSTYGYTF
TGCGCCAGCAGCTTACAGGGGCAATCTACCTATGGCTACACCTTC
>few|TRBJ1-4|TRBV18|NA
CASSSIGRSNEKLFF
TGTGCCAGCTCATCGATCGGACGGAGTAATGAAAAACTGTTTTTT
>NA|TRBJ2-3|TRBV20-1|TRBD2
CSARIGLAGITDTQYF
TGCAGTGCTAGGATCGGACTAGCGGGGATCACAGATACGCAGTATTTT
>NA|TRBJ2-6|TRBV19|NA
CASSPSARAGANVLTF
TGTGCCAGTAGTCCAAGCGCGAGGGCTGGGGCCAACGTCCTGACTTTC
>NA|TRBJ2-7|TRBV7-8|NA
CASSAGLVWYEQYF
TGTGCCAGCAGCGCGGGGCTAGTTTGGTACGAGCAGTACTTC
>many|TRBJ2-7|TRBV28|TRBD1
CASSRTGTNSYEQYF
TGTGCCAGCAGCCGGACAGGGACCAACTCCTACGAGCAGTACTTC
>NA|TRBJ2-1|TRBV18|NA
CASSLSGLTLYNEQFF
TGTGCCAGCTCGCTCTCCGGGTTAACCCTATACAATGAGCAGTTCTTC
>NA|TRBJ1-6|TRBV5-6|TRBD1
CASRRTGYNSPLHF
TGTGCCAGTCGGAGGACAGGCTACAATTCACCCCTCCACTTT
>NA|TRBJ2-7|TRBV10-3|NA
CATGDFVSYEQYF
TGTGCCACGGGGGACTTCGTCTCCTACGAGCAGTACTTC
>few|TRBJ1-4|TRBV7-3|TRBD1
CASSPTGTGLEKLFF
TGTGCCAGCAGCCCAACCGGGACAGGGCTGGAAAAACTGTTTTTT
>many|TRBJ1-5|TRBV20-1|NA
CSGSVHNQPQHF
TGCAGTGGGTCAGTTCACAATCAGCCCCAGCATTTT
>many|TRBJ2-2|TRBV5-1|TRBD2
CASVWSSGPGELFF
TGCGCCAGCGTATGGTCTAGCGGACCCGGGGAGCTGTTTTTT
>many|TRBJ1-1|TRBV5-1|NA
CASSQTTGIGEAFF
TGCGCCAGCAGCCAGACCACAGGGATAGGAGAAGCTTTCTTT
>few|TRBJ2-1|TRBV20-1|TRBD2
CSAPQTSGRAMWYNEQFF
TGCAGTGCTCCTCAGACTAGCGGGAGGGCCATGTGGTACAATGAGCAGTTCTTC
>NA|TRBJ2-7|TRBV7-2|NA
CASSLVFSGSYNEQYF
TGTGCCAGCAGCTTAGTATTCAGCGGGTCGTACAATGAGCAGTACTTC